This T cell receptor beta chain was sequenced during a study of cytomegalovirus exposure and HLA in healthy donors. Notes on the study in general: There were over 150 TCR beta chains listed as cytomegalovirus-associated. The authors later found HLA-associated TCR beta chains more clonally expanded than equally common others. Among the sequence variants, a highly shared cluster was likely an artifact of sequencing.

Points on this clone: Its antigen is undetermined.

Both 60 Vbeta primers and 13 Jbeta primers went into the PCR. Clones were sequenced by immunoSEQ multiplex PCR, and TCRdb holds only the in-frame ones, with some missing. The sample contains around 200,000 clones, approximately 86% of which appear only once. Trimming stripped 1 base from V and 4 bases from J, with 11 bases between. The CDR3 contains 14 residues. Germline V gene sequence: CDR1 MDHEN, CDR2 SYDVKM. The gene calls are TRBV28 and TRBJ2-7; D remains unclear. This sequence originates from a woman aged 25 to 39 in good health and CMV-seronegative. The specimen sequenced was PBMCs. DNA for the CDR3: TGTGCCAGCAGTTTATCCAGATCGTTGTACGAGCAGTACTTC. It is translated as CASSLSRSLYEQYF.